This T cell receptor (beta chain) was observed in a study of blood T cell repertoires in COVID-19. TCRdb's copy holds only in-frame clones and misses some; the assay was immunoSEQ multiplex PCR. There are 150,000 to 200,000 clones in the sample; 85% to 90% occur only once, and roughly 3.7% lies in the top ten. The sequencing sample was made of peripheral blood. The receptor was derived from a man aged 18 to 29 with active or convalescent COVID-19.

The DNA of the CDR3 is TGTGCCAGCAGCGCTTACAGGGGTAATCAGCCCCAGCATTTT. This encodes CASSAYRGNQPQHF. V gene TRBV5-8 combines with J gene TRBJ1-5; 7 positions match TRBD1. The germline gives CDR1 SGHTS, CDR2 YDEGEE. Trimming removed 4 bases from V and 4 bases from J; junction bases left unmatched: 5. The CDR3 covers 14 residues.